The rows below give T cell receptor beta chains drawn from one sample of a study of T-cell memory formation after mild COVID-19. Each CDR3 protein gets one entry after TCRdb re-called the 5' RACE reads with MiXCR. The table lists approximately 560,000 distinct CDR3 sequences, 15% to 20% of them singletons. The sample comprised PBMCs or a T cell subset sorted from them (not recorded which). The receptor set was obtained from an adult woman who had mild COVID-19 (a few samples of this study predate the infection). Cell type and time point are not known. CDR3s include the opening cysteine and the closing phenylalanine or tryptophan.

j_call: TRBJ2-1
v_call: TRBV29-1
cdr3_aa: CSVGRGVKSEQFF

j_call: TRBJ2-7
v_call: TRBV9
cdr3_aa: CASSVGTSVEQYF

j_call: TRBJ2-2
v_call: TRBV10-3
cdr3_aa: CAISESGSNTGELFF

j_call: TRBJ2-3
v_call: TRBV12-3/TRBV12-4
cdr3_aa: CASSLYRWAITDTQYF

j_call: TRBJ1-2
v_call: TRBV24-1
cdr3_aa: CATSAAGQGLIGYTF

j_call: TRBJ2-2
v_call: TRBV20-1
cdr3_aa: CSANRGDTGELFF

j_call: TRBJ2-7
v_call: TRBV7-9
cdr3_aa: CASSSWTGSYEQYF

j_call: TRBJ2-1
v_call: TRBV11-3
cdr3_aa: CASSLGGERERYNEQFF

j_call: TRBJ1-1
v_call: TRBV20-1
cdr3_aa: CSAKDRGRNTEAFF

j_call: TRBJ2-1
v_call: TRBV5-1
cdr3_aa: CASSKLGASGDNEQFF

j_call: TRBJ2-7
v_call: TRBV27
cdr3_aa: CASRMLVGLDLEQYF

j_call: TRBJ2-1
v_call: TRBV11-2
cdr3_aa: CASSAHKFSSYNEQFF

j_call: TRBJ2-1
v_call: TRBV9
cdr3_aa: CASSGGVGSHEQFF

j_call: TRBJ1-4
v_call: TRBV11-2
cdr3_aa: CASSPGQGSKLFF

j_call: TRBJ2-7
v_call: TRBV10-3
cdr3_aa: CAVHSVWGSKAAYEQYF

j_call: TRBJ1-1
v_call: TRBV4-1
cdr3_aa: CASSQEPGRSAEAFF

j_call: TRBJ2-7
v_call: TRBV30
cdr3_aa: CAWSFAGTGSYEQYF

j_call: TRBJ2-1
v_call: TRBV15
cdr3_aa: CATSRDRGDSLYNEQFF

j_call: TRBJ2-7
v_call: TRBV2
cdr3_aa: CASSGAFYEQYF

j_call: TRBJ2-7
v_call: TRBV6-2/TRBV6-3
cdr3_aa: CASSPPRSPYYEQYF

j_call: TRBJ1-1
v_call: TRBV12-3/TRBV12-4
cdr3_aa: CASSRRTPEAFF

j_call: TRBJ1-2
v_call: TRBV7-2
cdr3_aa: CASSSTQSKQGRGYTF

j_call: TRBJ2-1
v_call: TRBV20-1
cdr3_aa: CSAGAPSGGYNEQFF

j_call: TRBJ1-1
v_call: TRBV7-9
cdr3_aa: CASRHDTPNTEAFF

j_call: TRBJ1-6
v_call: TRBV15
cdr3_aa: CATSRDEGLGSPLHF

j_call: TRBJ2-7
v_call: TRBV7-7
cdr3_aa: CASSPGGQLYEQYF

j_call: TRBJ2-1
v_call: TRBV6-2/TRBV6-3
cdr3_aa: CASSKPGTSGLEQFF

j_call: TRBJ1-1
v_call: TRBV24-1
cdr3_aa: CATNKVTRGMLAFF

j_call: TRBJ2-5
v_call: TRBV27
cdr3_aa: CASSSGQPNQETQYF

j_call: TRBJ1-1
v_call: TRBV2
cdr3_aa: CASSVTGQSLNTEAFF

j_call: TRBJ2-3
v_call: TRBV6-5
cdr3_aa: CASSLAGGPSTDTQYF

j_call: TRBJ2-1
v_call: TRBV19
cdr3_aa: CASSAGTSHEQFF

j_call: TRBJ1-1
v_call: TRBV5-1
cdr3_aa: CASREDRAEAFF